The 17 T cell receptor beta chains below come from one sample, sequenced in a study of post-analysis software for immune sequencing data. Study-wide findings and caveats: TRBV5-6, TRBV5-1 and TRBV20-1 were among five TRBV segments more frequent in patients than controls.

TCR beta cDNA libraries included unique molecular identifiers. TCRdb itself ran the PCR reads through MiXCR, one entry per CDR3 protein. The table has 380,000 or so distinct CDR3 sequences, around 37% seen once. For these receptors, no antigen is known. The sequenced material came from blood. These receptors all come from a girl aged 10-17 years with multiple sclerosis.

This clonotype appeared once. The chain employs TRBV2 and TRBJ2-1, with TRBD2 matching over 9 bases. The V and J ends lost 6 bases and 6 bases, in that order; junction bases with no gene match: 12. CDR1 is SNHLY, CDR2 FYNNEI, per germline. This CDR3 spans 16 amino acids. The CDR3, as DNA: TGTGCCAGCAGGAAAGGGAGCGGGGGGACAATCAATGAGCAGTTCTTC. Translating it yields CASRKGSGGTINEQFF.

J is TRBJ1-2 and V is TRBV6-5; D is undetermined. This CDR3 has 11 residues. Germline CDR1 is MNHEY and CDR2 is SVGAGI. V was pared by 8 bases and J by 10 bases, with 14 bases between. For the CDR3, the DNA is TGTGCCAGCCGGTCGCATTGGACCTACACCTTC. This gives the protein CASRSHWTYTF.

The V and J genes are TRBV7-3 and TRBJ2-5; TRBD1 matches at 7 bases. Per the germline V gene, CDR1 is SGHTA and CDR2 is FQGTGA. This CDR3 is 14 amino acids long. V lost 4 bases and J lost 1; bases outside the gene matches: 3. The CDR3 loop reads CASSSRDSQETQYF. For the CDR3, the DNA is TGTGCCAGCAGCTCCCGGGACAGCCAAGAGACCCAGTACTTC.

This clonotype was detected only a few times. CDR3 protein: CASSRAEGIEETQYF. Here the CDR3 DNA reads TGTGCCAGCAGTAGGGCGGAGGGTATAGAAGAGACCCAGTACTTC. This rearrangement joins TRBV6-5 to TRBJ2-5; D is possibly TRBD2 (6 bases). Germline-derived CDR1 and CDR2 are MNHEY and SVGAGI. The CDR3 is 15 amino acids. V was clipped by 5 bases and J by 3 bases, with 16 bases between them.

This clonotype was seen more than once but under ten times. The rearrangement joins TRBV29-1 to TRBJ2-7; a possible D gene is TRBD2 (6 bases). The CDR3 consists of 11 residues. Per the germline V gene, CDR1 is SQVTM and CDR2 is ANQGSEA. The V gene lost 5 bases and the J gene lost 4 bases, with 9 bases spanning the gap. The chain's CDR3 is CSVRLGYEQYF. For the CDR3, the DNA is TGCAGCGTTCGACTAGGTTACGAGCAGTACTTC.

V and J are TRBV12-3 or TRBV12-4 and TRBJ1-1; D may be TRBD1 (6 bases). The V and J ends lost 6 bases and 1 base respectively, with 12 bases between them. The CDR3 contains 14 residues. This CDR3 reads CASSRSQGNTEAFF. The CDR3 bases are TGTGCCAGCAGCCGTTCACAGGGGAACACTGAAGCTTTCTTT.

This clonotype has at least ten counts. CDR3 residues: CASSLELAGGNEQFF. The CDR3 region has the DNA TGTGCCAGCAGTTTAGAACTAGCGGGGGGTAATGAGCAGTTCTTC. V and J are TRBV12-3 or TRBV12-4 and TRBJ2-1; the match to TRBD2 covers 12 bases. This CDR3 region has 15 residues. J gave up 7 bases and V 1 base, and 2 bases lay outside the gene matches.

The table lists this clonotype with a few counts. V and J are TRBV9 and TRBJ2-5, with TRBD1 identical over 7 bases. The CDR3 sequence is 14 residues long. V was clipped by 3 bases and J by 2 bases; unmatched bases: 4. Germline CDR1 reads SGDLS; CDR2 reads YYNGEE. The CDR3, as DNA: TGTGCCAGCAGCGAGTGGGACAGACAAGAGACCCAGTACTTC. It encodes CASSEWDRQETQYF.

This chain connects TRBV29-1 to TRBJ2-7; 9 bases match TRBD1. The CDR3 has 13 residues. Trimming took 7 bases from V and 2 from J; bases not matched to a gene: 6. Germline V gene sequence: CDR1 SQVTM, CDR2 ANQGSEA. The CDR3 DNA is TGCAGCGCTCGGACAGGGGCCACCTACGAGCAGTACTTC. It specifies CSARTGATYEQYF.

This clonotype occurred a few times. V is TRBV15 and J is TRBJ1-2; D remains unclear. In germline, CDR1 is LNHNV, CDR2 YYDKDF (reference sequence). The length of the CDR3 is 14 residues. Trimming took 2 bases from V and 8 from J, leaving 15 bases between them. This CDR3 reads CATSRLPDLGGYTF. CDR3 coding DNA: TGTGCCACCAGCAGATTACCAGACTTGGGAGGCTACACCTTC.

The chain links TRBV6-1 to TRBJ1-1; D possibly corresponds to TRBD1 (5 bases). The CDR3 extends over 17 amino acids. Germline values: CDR1 MNHNS, CDR2 SASEGT. Trimming removed 6 bases from V and 3 bases from J, with 23 bases in between. The chain's CDR3 is CASRPPGRSFRDTEAFF. CDR3 nucleotide sequence: TGTGCCAGCAGACCTCCGGGACGAAGTTTTCGGGACACTGAAGCTTTCTTT.

As to this clonotype: At one boundary the junction diverges from the germline segment, which might be a read error. The rearrangement joins TRBV3-1 to TRBJ2-5; the match to TRBD2 covers 10 bases. Per the germline V gene, CDR1 is LGHDT and CDR2 is YNNKEL (reference sequence). This CDR3 is built from 20 residues. CDR3 loop: CASSQDKVAGGHEYQETQYF. The CDR3 DNA sequence: TGTGCCAGCAGCCAAGATAAGGTAGCGGGGGGCCACGAGTACCAGGAGACCCAGTACTTC.

This clonotype occurred a few times. This sequence joins TRBV20-1 and TRBJ2-7, with TRBD2 matching 10 bases. The CDR3 extends over 15 amino acids. CDR1 and CDR2 (germline): DFQATT, SNEGSKA (reference sequence). The V and J ends lost 3 bases and 8 bases, in that order; junction bases with no gene match: 13. The CDR3 DNA reads as TGCAGTGCTAGTAATAGCGGGGGGCCAGGTAGAAAGCAGTACTTC. Encoded protein: CSASNSGGPGRKQYF.

J is TRBJ2-7 and V is TRBV12-3 or TRBV12-4; the match to TRBD1 covers 10 bases. The junction had 11 bases not matched to a gene; V was cut back by 5 bases and J by 7 bases. The CDR3 loop spans 15 amino acids. The CDR3 reads CASSPWDRGWGEQYF. As DNA, the CDR3 is TGTGCCAGCAGTCCGTGGGACAGGGGTTGGGGAGAGCAGTACTTC.

J is TRBJ2-7 and V is TRBV12-3 or TRBV12-4; D possibly matches TRBD1 or TRBD2 (5 bases each). The CDR3 loop spans 14 amino acids. Trimming left V 8 bases short and J 10 bases short, with 24 bases between. CDR3 sequence: CASSLTGPREAQYF. As DNA, the CDR3 is TGTGCCAGCTCCCTGACGGGACCCCGCGAGGCCCAGTACTTC.

The J gene is TRBJ2-3, the V gene TRBV14; D possibly corresponds to TRBD2 (6 bases). Trimming left V 0 bases short and J 6 bases short, with 13 bases between. Germline-derived CDR1 and CDR2 are SGHDN and FVKESK. The CDR3 extends over 15 amino acids. The CDR3: CASSQEGTATDTQYF. The CDR3 DNA follows: TGTGCCAGCAGCCAAGAAGGGACTGCAACGGATACGCAGTATTTT.

This clonotype was counted between two and nine times. The chain has TRBV20-1 and TRBJ2-1, with TRBD2 identical over 9 bases. From germline, CDR1 is DFQATT and CDR2 SNEGSKA (reference sequence). The ends lost 2 bases at V and 12 bases at J; junction bases unmatched: 17. CDR3 length equals 16 residues. Here the CDR3 reads CSARRDVASGARGQFF. The CDR3 DNA reads as TGCAGTGCTAGACGCGATGTGGCTAGCGGGGCCCGGGGGCAGTTCTTC.